Here is one T cell receptor beta chain with its context. Antigen: not known. The entry originates in a study of shared clonotypes between healthy human individuals. Findings and limits, study-wide: Some clonotypes were shared by all four sorted-subset donors, while others were not shared. The non-shared ones had lower generation probabilities than the shared ones.

Positive CCR7 selection of CD45RO-negative cells yielded the naive CD8 cells, and terminally differentiated effector memory CD45RA+ cells were excluded. Each subset's genomic DNA was split evenly across several immunoSEQ plates. TCRdb's table, derived via immunoSEQ multiplex PCR, lists solely in-frame clones and lacks some. This table holds 760,000 or so clones, 95% to 97% found once. The CDR3 has 16 amino acids. V was trimmed by 3 bases and J by 3 bases, leaving 18 bases between them. Germline values: CDR1 SGHVS, CDR2 FQNEAQ. The sequenced sample was naive CD8+ T cells sorted from blood. This sequence joins TRBV7-8 and TRBJ2-7; unclear D gene. The TCR originated in a man aged 25 to 45 in good health. Here the CDR3 DNA reads TGTGCCAGCAGCTTCGCAGGAGCCACCTCCTACTACGAGCAGTACTTC. Translated, it gives CASSFAGATSYYEQYF.